This T cell receptor beta chain was observed in a study of T cell repertoires in cytomegalovirus infection (dated by TCRdb to between 2018 and 2021). Background for the entire study: Donor HLA type was relevant to the analysis, as public TCR beta signatures indicated carriage of CMV infection together with the matching HLA type.

There are many counts of this clonotype. This clone's antigen is unknown. Per-base quality was not reported, and no clone a single base away is much larger than it. From V the trimming removes 3 bases and from J it removes 6 bases, while the gene matches leave 9 bases of the junction unaccounted for. From the cysteine through the phenylalanine, the CDR3 covers 14 amino acids. The sequence is cut down to CDR3 DNA, 42 bases in frame from base 1. Based on the germline V gene (reference sequence), the CDR1 and CDR2 sequences are DFQATT and SNEGSKA. What the study reported, not specific to this receptor: The ex vivo response was dominated by HLA-C-restricted CMV-specific TCR beta clonotypes, which also provided the single most frequent clonotype in two of eight donors. Carriers of CMV infection plus the relevant HLA type were discriminated by the cumulative frequency of public TCR beta family members in the study cohort and in an independent roughly 370-donor cohort.

Data came from an Illumina HiSeq 1500. TCRdb itself trimmed the public reads at Q25 with fastp, ran MiXCR and retained productive beta chains. Duplicate CDR3 protein sequences are folded into a single record with the most common DNA and genes. This sample is represented by around 260,000 distinct CDR3 sequences; 9.1% of them were singletons. About 15% of the sample comes from the top ten. The rearranged segments are TRBV20-1 and TRBJ2-5, and 8 junction bases match TRBD2. The sequence derives from a human donor in good health (CMV status not recorded). Some clones in this sample may be carry-over from other donors' samples. The sample consisted of PBMCs. For the CDR3, the sequence is CSASWAGGLKTQYF. The bases are TGCAGTGCTAGCTGGGCGGGGGGCCTCAAGACCCAGTACTTC.